The TCR beta chain described here comes from a study of blood T cell repertoires in COVID-19. Germline CDR1 is MNHEY and CDR2 is SVGAGI. This CDR3 comprises 15 residues. V trimming: 0 bases; J trimming: 4 bases; junction bases outside the gene matches: 6. The data were produced by immunoSEQ multiplex PCR, yet TCRdb's version contains in-frame clones alone and is incomplete. Of 15,000 to 20,000 clones in the sample, approximately 90% were seen once. The clonotype comes from a human donor in a cohort sampled during active COVID-19. The V gene is TRBV6-5, the J gene TRBJ2-7; 7 bases match TRBD1. Source material: peripheral blood. The CDR3 nucleotides read TGTGCCAGCAGTTACTCCAAAGAACAGGGGTACGAGCAGTACTTC. This codes for CASSYSKEQGYEQYF.